This T cell receptor beta chain was sequenced in a study of cytomegalovirus exposure and HLA in healthy donors (TCRdb year 2017). For the wider study: In an earlier analysis of 550 to 750 of the donors, around 300 Gb of sequence data and 117 million unique TCR beta sequences from approximately 180 million T cells were reported. The genetic ancestry cluster associated with self-reported Caucasian donors included about four fifths of the 350 to 500 genotyped donors. A later genetic analysis used genome-wide SNP genotypes for about 65% of the roughly 700 donors, treating that subset as a discovery cohort. Donor age, sex, ethnicity and CMV serostatus were compiled together with the repertoire data. An earlier analysis of 587 of the donors applied high-throughput TCR beta sequencing to assess whether each TCR beta V gene segment acted as functional or pseudogenic. Approximately 310 gigabases of sequencing data and around 85 million unique TCR sequences made up an early release that covered several hundred HLA-typed donors. In addition to the first cohort of 666 subjects, a separate validation cohort of 130 or so different subjects was used. The study aimed to test whether signatures of past pathogen exposure could be identified by cataloging public T cell receptors. Several DR-DQ haplotypes were handled as single units for association and clustering because linkage in the cohort was strong. Using immunosequencing, the study profiled T cell repertoires from 666 subjects and related those repertoires to cytomegalovirus serostatus. Among around 400 genotyped donors of the cohort, an average of roughly 230,000 unique TCR beta nucleotide sequences was sequenced per donor, of which roughly 18% were non-productive. Rather than drawing on any new phenotypic data, the later analysis identified candidate immune exposures from TCR beta sequences and the way those sequences occurred across donors. HLA typing covered class I and class II loci at four-digit resolution. The study combined high-throughput TCR immunosequencing, statistical association of individual TCRs with disease status, and machine learning to predict cytomegalovirus infection status. Every repertoire in the discovery cohort had been generated on one and the same sequencing platform. Typing coverage varied by locus: about 629-630 donors for A, B, C, DRB1 and DQB1; approximately 560 for DQA1; approximately 610 for DPA1; roughly 450 for DPB1. A later analysis re-examined previously published TCR beta repertoires from about 670 donors and added high-resolution HLA genotyping to investigate patterns of TCR occurrence.

In total, 500 to 700 healthy bone marrow donors made up the cohort. At the time of sampling, every cohort member was nominally healthy, though immune exposures that went unrecorded were likely present. The donor was CMV seropositive and was included in the group of 250 to 300 seropositive cohort members. A peripheral blood sample was provided by each donor, and peripheral blood mononuclear cells were used for TCR beta sequencing. Genomic DNA extraction from the blood cell samples was performed with the Qiagen DNeasy Blood Extraction Kit. Concerning this clone: Its antigen remains unidentified. One base away there is no much larger clone; base qualities are not given.

The library was generated by the immunoSEQ multiplex PCR assay. The multiplex PCR relied on a mix of 60 forward primers for TCR Vbeta segments and 13 reverse primers for TCR Jbeta segments. Amplification of the CDR3 region of rearranged TCR beta genes was performed with a multiplex PCR assay on genomic DNA. The Illumina HiSeq System was used to sequence the amplified TCR beta libraries as 87-base-pair reads. Under the source paper's analysis protocol: In a later analysis, 80 million or so unique TCR beta chains were counted across the 666 repertoires, and approximately 11 million of these chains were shared by at least two donors. A nearest-neighbor algorithm error-corrected the raw reads and collapsed the reads into unique sequences, merging closely related sequences to remove PCR and sequencing errors. V, D and J gene segments were assigned by aligning CDR3 sequences to IMGT reference sequences. For a sequence to be retained, a match of at least six nucleotides was required to both a V gene segment and a J gene segment. A rearrangement counted as productive if the CDR3 had no stop codons and remained in frame with V and J, and every other rearrangement counted as non-productive. CDR3 was defined according to IMGT convention as the region running from the second conserved V-encoded cysteine to the conserved J-encoded phenylalanine. In an earlier analysis of approximately 590 of the donors, sequences lacking an unambiguous match to a single V gene segment were excluded. An earlier analysis of some 610 of the donors called V segments functional above 56.7% productive rearrangements and segregating when the between-donor standard deviation exceeded 5%. A statistical classification framework was developed to diagnose cytomegalovirus status using the catalog of TCR beta chain sequences. V and J gene assignment, in a later analysis, came from comparing TCR nucleotide sequences with IMGT/GENE-DB human TR gene sequences. In a later analysis, CDR3 sequences and most-parsimonious VDJ recombination scenarios were assigned using the TCRdist pipeline. In a later analysis, each TCR beta chain was defined by its CDR3 amino acid sequence together with its V-gene family, and reads without a unique V-gene family were excluded. A later analysis removed 550 to 700 highly shared, low-generation-probability nucleotide sequences to deal with suspected cross-contamination and a sequencing artifact. A later analysis calculated a clonal expansion index for each public chain from normalized within-repertoire ranks of inferred template counts. In a later analysis, generation probabilities were computed using a VDJ recombination model fitted to out-of-frame rearrangements, and the results were checked against IGoR. Hypergeometric tests were used in a later analysis to score TCR-TCR, TCR-HLA and TCR-CMV co-occurrence, with a repertoire-size bias correction applied to the TCR pairs. A later analysis estimated false discovery rates by permuting HLA or CMV assignments 20 times. In a later analysis, co-occurring TCRs were grouped using DBSCAN, with TCRdist sequence similarity added in when clustering inside HLA-allele-positive subsets. For co-occurrence clustering, repertoires with fewer than 30,000 or more than 120,000 public chains were excluded, along with roughly 5 repertoires with anomalous nucleotide sharing. Not all clones reach the TCRdb copy of this immuneACCESS table, which keeps in-frame sequences only. Checked studies attribute under half of the gap to unresolved V genes and leave the rest unexplained. The V and J calls and clone size were taken over from that table, and D and trimming were inferred from the DNA. The sample includes over 200,000 clones, with 82% observed a single time. Clones ranked in the top ten supply around 6% of the sample.

General conclusions and limits of the study: In an earlier analysis of several hundred of the donors, most TCR beta V segments were observed in productive rearrangements about 87% or about 30% of the time, broadly matching IMGT annotations. A few of the identified cytomegalovirus-associated TCR beta chains were confirmed in vitro to be specific for cytomegalovirus antigens. Because HLA typing was unavailable for some donors at each locus, only the typed subset was used in association tests. In a later analysis, the rate of TCR association differed among HLA loci, with DRB1 alleles having the most associated TCRs and HLA-C alleles having the fewest. A group of highly shared sequence variants was considered likely to be a technical artifact of the sequencing pipeline. A total of fewer than 200 TCR beta chains were listed by the study as associated with cytomegalovirus. A later genetic analysis reported fewer N-insertions in productive TCRs among donors in an Asian-associated ancestry cluster than the roughly 720-donor mean. In a later genetic analysis, a missense DCLRE1C variant was associated with V-gene and J-gene trimming of TCR beta chains, and the association was replicated in an independent cohort. The authors suggested that the approach could potentially be extended to other disease states and immunological phenotypes. Strong co-occurrence of HLA alleles, especially DR and DQ, made assigning TCR associations to individual alleles difficult. A further reported finding was that TCR beta sequences accurately predicted the HLA-A and HLA-B alleles for most subjects in the first cohort. The cohort was sequenced for TCR beta chains only, and without alpha or paired-chain data the features that could be detected were limited. Linkage disequilibrium might explain the correlated functional status among segregating V segments, but an unknown experimental factor could not be excluded. In both the original and validation cohorts, the classifier was reported to diagnose cytomegalovirus status with high specificity and sensitivity. In a later analysis, HLA-associated TCR beta chains showed more clonal expansion and lower generation probabilities than non-associated chains that were equally common. According to a later analysis, parvovirus B19, influenza, CMV and Epstein-Barr virus appeared linked to several top co-occurrence clusters. A later analysis associated 15,000 to 20,000 TCR beta sequences with specific HLA alleles at a false discovery rate of 0.05. Presence/absence analyses assumed roughly uniform sequencing depth across donors, an assumption that may not hold. A later analysis found that most CMV-associated TCR beta chains appeared HLA-restricted, with HLA associations seemingly driven largely by CMV exposure. Immune exposure information for the cohort was limited to CMV serostatus. The earlier analysis of some 560 of the donors excluded about 16 rarely observed V segments, including chromosome 9 orphons, because counts were too low. While some public TCRs were present in many individuals, most TCR sequences turned up only very rarely across donors.

This sequence was found in a man aged 40-50 years in good health and CMV-seropositive. The specimen was PBMCs.

The DNA sequence is TGTGCCAGCAGCCTAGGGACTAGCGGGTGGCCCGGGGAGCTGTTTTTT. Translated, it gives CASSLGTSGWPGELFF. Here the chain combines TRBV5-8 and TRBJ2-2; 12 central bases correspond to TRBD2. The CDR3 holds 16 amino acids from the cysteine to the phenylalanine. Kept here is only the CDR3 DNA, which spans 48 bases and is read in frame from base 1. CDR1 and CDR2 were assigned from the germline V gene as SGHTS and YDEGEE. Trimmed from V: 4 bases; trimmed from J: 6 bases; junction bases lacking a gene match: 7.